This TCR beta chain stems from a study of blood T cells in healthy people across ages. It was with a sample-barcoded 5' primer and a J-beta primer mix that a second PCR of about 6 to 12 cycles was run. TCRdb reprocessed the 5' RACE reads via MiXCR and lists one record per CDR3 protein. The sample lists more than 1,000,000 distinct CDR3 sequences; around 27% were seen once. This CDR3 comprises 15 residues. Per the germline V gene, CDR1 is SGHTA and CDR2 is FQGTGA. With V trimmed by 5 bases and J by 5 bases, 9 bases remained unmatched. The same specimen was also included in a second study, on T cells of mothers and their children. This second study notes: Donors were three healthy Caucasian mothers and their six children.

The sequence was collected from a girl aged 2 to 9 in good health. The sequenced material came from blood. The chain is built from TRBV7-3 and TRBJ2-1; 7 bases fit TRBD1. CDR3 DNA sequence: TGTGCCAGCAGCCTGAGAGGGGGCGCAAACAATGAGCAGTTCTTC. This codes for CASSLRGGANNEQFF.